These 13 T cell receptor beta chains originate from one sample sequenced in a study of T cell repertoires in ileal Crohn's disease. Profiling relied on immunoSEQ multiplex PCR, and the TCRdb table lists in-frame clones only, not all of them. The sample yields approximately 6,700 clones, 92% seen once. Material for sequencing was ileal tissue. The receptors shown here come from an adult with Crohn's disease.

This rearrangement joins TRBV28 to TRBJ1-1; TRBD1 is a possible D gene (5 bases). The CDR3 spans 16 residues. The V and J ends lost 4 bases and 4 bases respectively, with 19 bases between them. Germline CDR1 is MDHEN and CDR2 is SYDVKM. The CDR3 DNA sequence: TGTGCCAGCAGTTGGGCCGGGGGGGGTTTTAGCACTGAAGCTTTCTTT. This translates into CASSWAGGGFSTEAFF.

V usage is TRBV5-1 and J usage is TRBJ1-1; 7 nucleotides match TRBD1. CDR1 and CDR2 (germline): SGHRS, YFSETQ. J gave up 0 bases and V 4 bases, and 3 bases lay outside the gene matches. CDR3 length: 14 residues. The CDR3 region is CASSRGQLNTEAFF. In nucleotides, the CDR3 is TGCGCCAGCAGCCGGGGACAGTTGAACACTGAAGCTTTCTTT.

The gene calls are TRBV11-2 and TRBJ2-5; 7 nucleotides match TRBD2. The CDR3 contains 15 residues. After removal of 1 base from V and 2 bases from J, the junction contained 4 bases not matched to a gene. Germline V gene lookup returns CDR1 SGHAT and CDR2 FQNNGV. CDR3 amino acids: CASSLASGIQETQYF. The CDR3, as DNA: TGTGCCAGCAGCTTAGCTAGCGGCATTCAAGAGACCCAGTACTTC. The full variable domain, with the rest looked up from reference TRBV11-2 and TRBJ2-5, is EAGVAQSPRYKIIEKRQSVAFWCNPISGHATLYWYQQILGQGPKLLIQFQNNGVVDDSQLPKDRFSAERLKGVDSTLKIQPAKLEDSAVYLCASSLASGIQETQYFGPGTRLLVL.

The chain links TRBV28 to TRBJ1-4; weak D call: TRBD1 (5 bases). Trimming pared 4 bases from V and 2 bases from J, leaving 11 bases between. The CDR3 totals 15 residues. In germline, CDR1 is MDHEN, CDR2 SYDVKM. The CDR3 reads CASSSAGVTNEKLFF. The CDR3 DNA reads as TGTGCCAGCAGTTCGGCGGGGGTTACTAATGAAAAACTGTTTTTT.

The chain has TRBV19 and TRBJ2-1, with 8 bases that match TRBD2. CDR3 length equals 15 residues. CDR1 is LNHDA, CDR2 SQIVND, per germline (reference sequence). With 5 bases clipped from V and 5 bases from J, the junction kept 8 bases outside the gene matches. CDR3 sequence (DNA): TGTGCCAGTAGTCCCCGGACTAGCAGAAACAATGAGCAGTTCTTC. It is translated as CASSPRTSRNNEQFF.

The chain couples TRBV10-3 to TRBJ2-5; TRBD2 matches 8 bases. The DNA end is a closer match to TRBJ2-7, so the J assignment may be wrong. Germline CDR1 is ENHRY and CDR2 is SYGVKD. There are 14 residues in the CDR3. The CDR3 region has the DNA TGTGCCACGAGACAGACTAGCGAATACTACGAGCAGTACTTC. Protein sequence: CATRQTSEYYEQYF.

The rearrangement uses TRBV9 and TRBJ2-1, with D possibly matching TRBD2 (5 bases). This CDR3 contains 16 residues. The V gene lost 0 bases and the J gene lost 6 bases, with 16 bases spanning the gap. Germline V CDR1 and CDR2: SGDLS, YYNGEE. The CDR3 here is CASSVAWGSVSNEQFF. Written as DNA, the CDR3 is TGTGCCAGCAGCGTAGCTTGGGGTAGCGTTAGCAATGAGCAGTTCTTC.

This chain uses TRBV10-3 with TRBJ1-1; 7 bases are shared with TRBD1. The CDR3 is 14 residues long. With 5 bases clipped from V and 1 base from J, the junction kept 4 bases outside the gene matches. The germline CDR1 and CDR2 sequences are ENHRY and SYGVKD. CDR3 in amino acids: CAISLQGSNTEAFF. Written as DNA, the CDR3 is TGTGCCATCAGTTTACAGGGGTCGAACACTGAAGCTTTCTTT.

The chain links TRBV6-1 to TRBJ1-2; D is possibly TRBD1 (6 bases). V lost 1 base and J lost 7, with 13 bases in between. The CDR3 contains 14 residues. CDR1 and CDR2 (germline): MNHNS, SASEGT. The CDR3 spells CASSEDAGARGYTF. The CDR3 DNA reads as TGTGCCAGCAGTGAAGATGCAGGGGCGCGTGGCTACACCTTC.

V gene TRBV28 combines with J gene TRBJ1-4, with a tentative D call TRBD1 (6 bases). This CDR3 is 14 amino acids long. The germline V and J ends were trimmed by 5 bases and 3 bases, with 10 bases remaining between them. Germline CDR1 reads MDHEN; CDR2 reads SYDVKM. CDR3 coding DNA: TGTGCCAGCAGTCGAGGGGGGGCTAATGAAAAACTGTTTTTT. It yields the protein CASSRGGANEKLFF.

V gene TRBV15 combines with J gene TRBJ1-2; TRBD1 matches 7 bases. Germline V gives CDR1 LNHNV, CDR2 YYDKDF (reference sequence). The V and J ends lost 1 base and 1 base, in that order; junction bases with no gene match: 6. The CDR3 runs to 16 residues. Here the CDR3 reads CATSRAIGTVNYGYTF. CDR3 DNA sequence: TGTGCCACCAGCAGAGCTATTGGGACAGTTAACTATGGCTACACCTTC. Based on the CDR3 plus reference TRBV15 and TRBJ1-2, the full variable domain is DAMVIQNPRYQVTQFGKPVTLSCSQTLNHNVMYWYQQKSSQAPKLLFHYYDKDFNNEADTPDNFQSRRPNTSFCFLDIRSPGLGDTAMYLCATSRAIGTVNYGYTFGSGTRLTVV.

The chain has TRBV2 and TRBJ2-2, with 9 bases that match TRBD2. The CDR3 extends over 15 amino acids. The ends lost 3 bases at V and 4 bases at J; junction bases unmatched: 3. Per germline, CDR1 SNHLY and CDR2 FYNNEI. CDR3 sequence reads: CASSDAAGGTGELFF. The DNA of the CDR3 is TGTGCCAGCAGTGATGCAGCGGGGGGCACCGGGGAGCTGTTTTTT.

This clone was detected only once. The CDR3 sequence is CASSSGGPFTDTQYF. The CDR3 DNA follows: TGTGCCAGCAGCTCCGGGGGGCCCTTCACAGATACGCAGTATTTT. The rearrangement joins TRBV7-2 to TRBJ2-3; D is possibly TRBD2 (7 bases). This CDR3 is built from 15 residues. V shed 4 bases and J shed 2 bases, with 13 bases lying between them. Germline CDR1 is SGHTA and CDR2 is FQGNSA.